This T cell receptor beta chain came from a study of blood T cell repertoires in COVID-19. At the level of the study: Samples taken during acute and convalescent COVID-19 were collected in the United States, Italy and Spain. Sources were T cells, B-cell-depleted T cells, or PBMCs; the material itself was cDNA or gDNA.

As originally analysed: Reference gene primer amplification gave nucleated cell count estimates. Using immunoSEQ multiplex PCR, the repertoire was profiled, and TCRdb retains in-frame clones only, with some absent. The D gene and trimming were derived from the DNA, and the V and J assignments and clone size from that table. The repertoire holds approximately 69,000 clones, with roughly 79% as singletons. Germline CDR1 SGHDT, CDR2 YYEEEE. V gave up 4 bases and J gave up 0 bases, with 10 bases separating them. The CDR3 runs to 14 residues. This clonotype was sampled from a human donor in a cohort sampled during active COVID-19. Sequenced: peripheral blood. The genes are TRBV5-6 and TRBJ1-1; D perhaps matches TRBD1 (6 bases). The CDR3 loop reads CASSRGDMNTEAFF. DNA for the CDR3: TGTGCCAGCAGCCGGGGGGACATGAACACTGAAGCTTTCTTT.